These T cell receptor beta chains were read from a single sample in a study of blood T cell repertoires in COVID-19. The assay was immunoSEQ multiplex PCR, and TCRdb's table has in-frame clones only and misses some. Found here are roughly 120,000 clones, roughly three quarters of them singletons; the top ten hold 4%. The sequencing input was peripheral blood. The receptors shown here come from a woman older than 75 with acute or convalescent COVID-19. The CDR3 runs from the conserved cysteine through the conserved F or W. A D gene is named only where the DNA matches it firmly. Clone size is not always given. Where it is, it says once, few, many or a class for expanded clones.

>NA|NA|TRBV28|TRBJ1-6
TGTGCCACCGGGGGGCCCGATTCACCCCTCCACTTT
CATGGPDSPLHF
>NA|NA|TRBV9|TRBJ1-5
TGTGCCAGCAGCGTAGGGGGGACTCAGGGTCAGCCCCAGCATTTT
CASSVGGTQGQPQHF
>NA|once|TRBV7-9|TRBJ1-4
TGTGCCAGCAGCTTAGGGACAGCTAATGAAAAACTGTTTTTT
CASSLGTANEKLFF
>TRBD2|NA|TRBV10-3|TRBJ2-3
TGTGCCATCAGTATAACTAGCGGGAGAAACACAGATACGCAGTATTTT
CAISITSGRNTDTQYF
>TRBD2|NA|TRBV5-1|TRBJ2-5
TGCGCCAGCAGCGCGGGGGTCCAAGAGACCCAGTACTTC
CASSAGVQETQYF
>TRBD1|NA|TRBV28|TRBJ1-2
TGTGCCAGCAGCCCTGGACAGGGGCCTGGAGGCTACACCTTC
CASSPGQGPGGYTF
>TRBD2|NA|TRBV30|TRBJ2-3
TGTGCCTGGAGTGTAAAGCGGGGGGCCGTTCCAGATACGCAGTATTTT
CAWSVKRGAVPDTQYF
>TRBD1|once|TRBV28|TRBJ1-1
TGTGCCAGCAGCACGACAGGGAGATCTAGCACTGAAGCTTTCTTT
CASSTTGRSSTEAFF
>TRBD1|NA|TRBV10-1|TRBJ2-1
TGCGCCAGCAGCCCCGGACAGGGGAGCTCCTACAATGAGCAGTTCTTC
CASSPGQGSSYNEQFF
>NA|NA|TRBV5-1|TRBJ1-1
TGCGCCAGCAAATCACAGGAGAACACTGAAGCTTTCTTT
CASKSQENTEAFF
>TRBD2|NA|TRBV7-7|TRBJ2-7
TGTGCTAGCAGCTTAGCCGGGGGGGTCTACGAGCAGTACTTC
CASSLAGGVYEQYF
>TRBD1|NA|TRBV28|TRBJ1-2
TGTGCCAGCAGTTTAAGACAGGGAGGCTACACCTTC
CASSLRQGGYTF
>NA|NA|TRBV6-5|TRBJ2-3
TGTGCCAGCAGCTACGGTTGGGGGGACCCAGATACGCAGTATTTT
CASSYGWGDPDTQYF
>NA|NA|TRBV7-2|TRBJ1-5
TGTGCCAGCAGCTTAAGGTCGGCCGGAGCCGGGGGGCCCCAGCATTTT
CASSLRSAGAGGPQHF
>NA|NA|TRBV5-1|TRBJ2-3
TGCGCCAGCAGCTTGGGGTATTCAGGGACAGATACGCAGTATTTT
CASSLGYSGTDTQYF
>TRBD1|NA|TRBV27|TRBJ1-5
TGTGCCAGCAGTCGACAGGGGCCATCAAATCAGCCCCAGCATTTT
CASSRQGPSNQPQHF
>TRBD1|few|TRBV7-9|TRBJ1-5
TGTGCCAGCAGTCCCTCGACAGGGGTGGGGAATCAGCCCCAGCATTTT
CASSPSTGVGNQPQHF
>NA|NA|TRBV27|TRBJ2-1
TGTGCCAGCAGTTTATACCTAGCGCCCTGGGATGAGCAGTTCTTC
CASSLYLAPWDEQFF
>NA|NA|TRBV11-2|TRBJ2-7
TGTGCCAGCAGCTCCGGACCTCAGGGGGAGCAGTACTTC
CASSSGPQGEQYF
>TRBD2|NA|TRBV19|TRBJ2-1
TGTGCCAGTAGTCGGACTAGCGAGTACGGTGAGCAGTTCTTC
CASSRTSEYGEQFF
>NA|NA|TRBV27|TRBJ2-7
TGTGCCAGCAGTTCCCCATCGGGTTACGAGCAGTACTTC
CASSSPSGYEQYF
>NA|NA|TRBV5-6|TRBJ2-3
TGTGCCAGCACCACCCTCTCCCAGGGCACAGATACGCAGTATTTT
CASTTLSQGTDTQYF
>NA|NA|TRBV10-1|TRBJ2-3
TGCGCCAGTTCCCCGGGATTAGGGTCCATCACAGATACGCAGTATTTT
CASSPGLGSITDTQYF
>NA|NA|TRBV3-1/TRBV3-2|TRBJ2-3
TGTGCCAGCAGCCAAGTATTAGCGGCGAGCACAGATACGCAGTATTTT
CASSQVLAASTDTQYF
>TRBD2|NA|TRBV11-2|TRBJ2-3
TGTGCCAGCAGCTTACTAGCGGGAGCTAGCACAGATACGCAGTATTTT
CASSLLAGASTDTQYF
>NA|NA|TRBV6-5|TRBJ1-1
TGTGCCAGCAGTTCACAGGGATCTGAAGCTTTCTTT
CASSSQGSEAFF
>TRBD1|once|TRBV9|TRBJ1-4
TGTGCCAGCAGCGTAGAATCACAGGGGGAGGGTGAAAAACTGTTTTTT
CASSVESQGEGEKLFF
>TRBD2|NA|TRBV15|TRBJ2-3
TGTGCCACCATAGGGGGCAAGCGGGGGGGCACAGATACGCAGTATTTT
CATIGGKRGGTDTQYF
>NA|NA|TRBV7-3|TRBJ2-6
TGTGCCAGCAGCCCCGGACTGACGACCTCTGGGGCCAACGTCCTGACTTTC
CASSPGLTTSGANVLTF
>NA|NA|TRBV5-4|TRBJ1-1
TGTGCCAGCAGCTCAAACAGGGTAGGTCGAGCTTTCTTT
CASSSNRVGRAFF
>NA|NA|TRBV30|TRBJ1-3
TGTGCCTGGAGTTCAGGGGTTTCTGGAAACACCATATATTTT
CAWSSGVSGNTIYF
>TRBD1|NA|TRBV29-1|TRBJ2-1
TGCAGCGTGGGACAGGGCGGCAATGAGCAGTTCTTC
CSVGQGGNEQFF
>TRBD1|few|TRBV28|TRBJ2-2
TGTGCCAGCACCCCGACAGGGTATCCCGGGGAGCTGTTTTTT
CASTPTGYPGELFF
>TRBD1|once|TRBV11-3|TRBJ1-1
TGTGCCAGCAGCCGCCGACAGGGAGAGACTGAAGCTTTCTTT
CASSRRQGETEAFF
>TRBD1|many|TRBV6-4|TRBJ2-1
TGTGCCAGCAGTCAAGGGACAGGGGGGTGGAATGAGCAGTTCTTC
CASSQGTGGWNEQFF
>TRBD1|NA|TRBV19|TRBJ2-1
TGTGCCAGTAGTGACAATAGGGGACAGGGCTACAATGAGCAGTTCTTC
CASSDNRGQGYNEQFF
>TRBD2|NA|TRBV30|TRBJ2-5
TGTGCCTGGAGGCTAGCGGGGGTGGAGACCCAGTACTTC
CAWRLAGVETQYF
>NA|few|TRBV10-1|TRBJ2-2
TGCGCCAGCAGTGAACGGGTTTCCGGGGAGCTGTTTTTT
CASSERVSGELFF
>NA|NA|TRBV11-2|TRBJ2-7
TGTGCCAGCAGCTTAAGGGAGACAGGCTGGGTCTACGAGCAGTACTTC
CASSLRETGWVYEQYF
>TRBD1|NA|TRBV3-1/TRBV3-2|TRBJ1-1
TGTGCCAGCAGTCTACAGGGGGCTGACACTGAAGCTTTCTTT
CASSLQGADTEAFF
>TRBD1|NA|TRBV29-1|TRBJ1-2
TGCAGCGTTGGGACAGGGGATCGGGATGGCTACACCTTC
CSVGTGDRDGYTF
>TRBD1|NA|TRBV7-8|TRBJ2-2
TGTGCCAGCAGCTTAGAACGGACAGGGCGGCGGACCGGGGAGCTGTTTTTT
CASSLERTGRRTGELFF
>NA|once|TRBV7-8|TRBJ1-5
TGTGCCAGCAGTTCAGGGCCCCTTAGCAATCAGCCCCAGCATTTT
CASSSGPLSNQPQHF
>TRBD1|NA|TRBV24-1|TRBJ1-1
TGTGCCACCTCCGCCGGGACAGGGGATGAAGCTTTCTTT
CATSAGTGDEAFF
>NA|NA|TRBV7-9|TRBJ1-1
TGTGCCAGCAGCCCCGAGACAGCCGGCGATAACACTGAAGCTTTCTTT
CASSPETAGDNTEAFF
>NA|few|TRBV30|TRBJ1-2
TGTGCCTGGAGCCCAGACAGCTTTTATGGCTACACCTTC
CAWSPDSFYGYTF
>NA|NA|TRBV19|TRBJ1-3
TGTGCCAGTAGTATATCGACAGCTGGAAACACCATATATTTT
CASSISTAGNTIYF
>NA|NA|TRBV4-1|TRBJ2-1
TGCGCCAGCAGCCACGAGGGACTCGTAAAGCAGTTCTTC
CASSHEGLVKQFF
>TRBD1|NA|TRBV6-2/TRBV6-3|TRBJ2-7
TGTGCCAGCAGTTCCCCGACAGGGGGCACAAGCTCGGGGCAGTACTTC
CASSSPTGGTSSGQYF